These 13 T cell receptor beta chains were sequenced from one sample in a study of CD8+CD57+ T cells in acquired aplastic anemia. Individuals selected for sequencing had exhibited CD8+CD57+ cell expansion on flow cytometry. Template material for TCR beta VDJ and CDR3 profiling consisted of genomic DNA. A single record per CDR3 protein comes from TCRdb applying MiXCR to the reads. The sample shows over 150,000 distinct CDR3 sequences, over 50% of them seen only once. Sample: sorted CD4+, CD8+, or CD8+CD57+ T cells (not recorded which) from PBMCs. These receptors were taken from a human donor with aplastic anemia.

The table lists this clonotype with many counts. This sequence joins TRBV2 and TRBJ2-7; D is possibly TRBD1 or TRBD2 (6 bases each). The CDR3 extends over 14 amino acids. Trimming cost V 8 bases and J 3 bases, with 17 bases left between them. Germline CDR1 SNHLY, CDR2 FYNNEI. The CDR3 DNA is TGTGCCAGCCTAGGAGGAGGAGGGGGCTACGAGCAGTACTTC. It specifies CASLGGGGGYEQYF.

This clonotype has a handful of counts. The chain recombines TRBV11-2 with TRBJ2-7; 12 bases are a match to TRBD2. This CDR3 comprises 15 residues. V shed 7 bases and J 0 bases; nucleotides not matched to a gene: 4. Germline assignment: CDR1 SGHAT and CDR2 FQNNGV. Written as DNA, the CDR3 is TGTGCCAGCATCCCACTAGCGGGGGGCTCCTACGAGCAGTACTTC. Residues: CASIPLAGGSYEQYF.

As for this clonotype: It may be a read error: a sequence one base away is much more abundant. This rearrangement joins TRBV12-3 or TRBV12-4 to TRBJ2-1, with D unresolved. The CDR3 is made up of 15 amino acids. CDR3 sequence reads: CVSSRTAYSYNEQFF. The CDR3 DNA follows: TGTGTCAGCAGTCGTACAGCTTACTCCTACAATGAGCAGTTCTTC.

The rearrangement links TRBV19 to TRBJ1-6; the D is unclear. Trimming left V 4 bases short and J 9 bases short, with 16 bases between. The CDR3 runs 15 residues. Per germline, CDR1 LNHDA and CDR2 SQIVND (reference sequence). DNA for the CDR3: TGTGCCAGTAGTAATCTTGCAGGAGCTATTTCACCCCTCCACTTT. Translating gives CASSNLAGAISPLHF.

The chain recombines TRBV7-3 with TRBJ1-1, with D hard to call. The CDR3 sequence is 16 residues long. Per germline, CDR1 SGHTA and CDR2 FQGTGA. The ends were cut back, 2 bases at V and 0 bases at J, with 13 bases in the middle. CDR3 protein: CASSLGPALLNTEAFF. The DNA of the CDR3 is TGTGCCAGCAGCTTAGGTCCAGCCCTCTTGAACACTGAAGCTTTCTTT.

This clonotype has more than one count but fewer than ten. This sequence joins TRBV7-2 and TRBJ2-5; D unclear. CDR1 and CDR2 (germline): SGHTA, FQGNSA. The length of the CDR3 is 13 residues. V was pared by 1 base and J by 2 bases, with 5 bases between. CDR3 DNA sequence: TGTGCCAGCAGCTTAGGATCTCAAGAGACCCAGTACTTC. Protein product: CASSLGSQETQYF.

This clonotype was observed many times. The rearrangement links TRBV5-1 to TRBJ2-2; TRBD2 aligns across 14 bases. The V gene end was trimmed by 0 bases and the J gene end by 6 bases; junction bases not matched to a gene: 4. Germline CDR1 SGHRS, CDR2 YFSETQ. The CDR3 covers 17 residues. The CDR3 region is CASSLGLAGGPPGELFF. The CDR3 region has the DNA TGCGCCAGCAGCTTGGGACTAGCGGGGGGGCCGCCCGGGGAGCTGTTTTTT.

This clonotype was seen at least ten times. The chain employs TRBV5-6 and TRBJ2-7; 15 bases are a match to TRBD2. With V trimmed by 4 bases and J by 2 bases, 4 bases remained unmatched. The CDR3 covers 16 residues. Per the germline V gene, CDR1 is SGHDT and CDR2 is YYEEEE. The CDR3 DNA reads as TGTGCCAGCAGCCTTCGGACTAGCGGGGGGGCCTACGAGCAGTACTTC. Encoded protein: CASSLRTSGGAYEQYF. The complete variable domain, with remaining parts taken from reference TRBV5-6 and TRBJ2-7, reads DAGVTQSPTHLIKTRGQQVTLRCSPKSGHDTVSWYQQALGQGPQFIFQYYEEEERQRGNFPDRFSGHQFPNYSSELNVNALLLGDSALYLCASSLRTSGGAYEQYFGPGTRLTVT.

The rearrangement joins TRBV25-1 to TRBJ1-1; 10 nucleotides match TRBD1. The length of the CDR3 is 17 residues. The V gene end was trimmed by 3 bases and the J gene end by 4 bases; junction bases not matched to a gene: 11. Germline loops: CDR1 MGHDK, CDR2 SYGVNS. The CDR3: CASSEGQGTRPGTEAFF. The CDR3 DNA reads TGTGCCAGCAGTGAGGGACAGGGGACGAGGCCGGGCACTGAAGCTTTCTTT.

V gene TRBV24-1 combines with J gene TRBJ2-5; TRBD2 matches 14 bases. There are 16 residues in the CDR3. Looked up from germline, CDR1 is KGHDR and CDR2 is SFDVKD. The ends lost 3 bases at V and 9 bases at J; junction bases unmatched: 8. CDR3 nucleotide sequence: TGTGCCACCAGTGATCCTGGGACTAGCGGGAGTGGGGCCCAGTACTTC. It encodes CATSDPGTSGSGAQYF.

The J gene is TRBJ2-7, the V gene TRBV7-9; 7 bases agree with TRBD1. Germline CDR1 is SEHNR and CDR2 is FQNEAQ (reference sequence). The CDR3 spans 13 residues. V lost 4 bases, J lost 4 bases, and 4 bases stayed unmatched. CDR3 region: CASSSTGVYEQYF. CDR3 nucleotide sequence: TGTGCCAGCAGCTCCACAGGGGTGTACGAGCAGTACTTC.

With respect to this clonotype: A read error is possible here, since a much larger clone lies one base away. This chain connects TRBV5-6 to TRBJ2-5; TRBD1 is a possible D gene (6 bases). Germline V gene lookup returns CDR1 SGHDT and CDR2 YYEEEE. The V gene lost 4 bases and the J gene lost 5 bases, with 15 bases spanning the gap. The CDR3 loop spans 14 amino acids. The CDR3 DNA reads as TGTGCCAGCAGCCCCGGCAGGGGAGCGGAGACCCAGTACTTC. Amino acid sequence: CASSPGRGAETQYF.

On this clonotype: With a much larger clone just one base away, this may be a read error. This likely comes from a read error, as the CDR3 has no conserved phenylalanine or tryptophan at its end. J is TRBJ1-6 and V is TRBV3-1, with D perhaps TRBD1 (5 bases). Trimming cost V 3 bases and J 7 bases, with 13 bases left between them. This CDR3 has 15 amino acids. Germline values: CDR1 LGHDT, CDR2 YNNKEL (reference sequence). CDR3 nucleotides: TGTGCCAGCAGCCAGGGACCGGGATCGAATTCACCCCTCCACTCT. Protein sequence: CASSQGPGSNSPLHS.